Here is one T cell receptor beta chain with its context. The sample is drawn from a study of T cell repertoires in ileal Crohn's disease. Study in general: M6 samples are neoterminal ileum biopsies from postoperative colonoscopy.

Using immunoSEQ multiplex PCR, the repertoire was profiled, and TCRdb retains in-frame clones only, with some absent. Here the sample spans 2,000 or so clones, around four fifths being singletons. The germline gives CDR1 SGHDT, CDR2 YYEEEE. This CDR3 is 16 amino acids long. The time point denotes: neoterminal ileum biopsy at postoperative endoscopy, about 6 months after surgery. This clonotype was sampled from an adult with Crohn's disease. Sequenced: ileal tissue. This chain links TRBV5-6 with TRBJ2-5, with 10 bases that match TRBD1. Matching the DNA end better, TRBJ2-7 makes the J call doubtful. The CDR3, as DNA: TGTGCCAGCAGCTTCCCATCGGGACAGGGGCGCTACGAGCAGTACTTC. It encodes CASSFPSGQGRYEQYF.